This TCR beta chain was captured by sequencing in a study of cytomegalovirus exposure and HLA in healthy donors. Germline CDR1 LNHDA, CDR2 SQIVND (reference sequence). After removal of 2 bases from V and 0 bases from J, the junction contained 4 bases not matched to a gene. The CDR3 has 15 amino acids. Primers: 60 Vbeta forward and 13 Jbeta reverse. The method was immunoSEQ multiplex PCR; TCRdb's version includes in-frame clones alone and lacks a portion of them. The table lists around 130,000 clones, 70% to 80% of them singletons, with about 3% in the top ten. Sequenced sample: PBMCs. This chain links TRBV19 with TRBJ2-7, with 7 bases lining up with TRBD1. The origin of this receptor is a human donor in good health. CDR3 sequence (DNA): TGTGCCAGTAGTATATCCTGGGACAGCTCCTACGAGCAGTACTTC. Translated, it gives CASSISWDSSYEQYF.